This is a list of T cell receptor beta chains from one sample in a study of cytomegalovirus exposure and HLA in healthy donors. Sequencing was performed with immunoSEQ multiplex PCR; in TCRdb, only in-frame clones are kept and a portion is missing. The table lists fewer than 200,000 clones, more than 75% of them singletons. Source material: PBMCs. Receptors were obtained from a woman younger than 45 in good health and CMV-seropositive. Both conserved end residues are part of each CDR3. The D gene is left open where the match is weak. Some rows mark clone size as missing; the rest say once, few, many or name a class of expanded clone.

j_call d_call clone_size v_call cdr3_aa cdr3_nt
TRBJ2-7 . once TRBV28 CASSLRGRGSYEQYF TGTGCCAGCAGCCTTAGGGGGAGGGGCTCCTACGAGCAGTACTTC
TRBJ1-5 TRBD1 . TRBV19 CASSTQPAGTGGGHQPQHF TGTGCCAGTAGTACTCAACCCGCCGGGACAGGGGGAGGTCATCAGCCCCAGCATTTT
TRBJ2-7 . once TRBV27 CALEGLYEQYF TGTGCATTGGAGGGCCTCTACGAGCAGTACTTC
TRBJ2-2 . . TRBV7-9 CSSSLARLKPDGELFF TGTTCCAGCAGCTTAGCTAGACTAAAACCCGACGGGGAGCTGTTTTTT
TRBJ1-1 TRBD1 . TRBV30 CAWSVGTGTEAFF TGTGCCTGGAGTGTCGGGACAGGGACTGAAGCTTTCTTT
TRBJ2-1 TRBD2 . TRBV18 CASSGSRTSGMSDEQFF TGTGCCAGCTCTGGATCCCGGACTAGCGGGATGTCCGATGAGCAGTTCTTC
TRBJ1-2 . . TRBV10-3 CAISDVGRVNGYTF TGTGCCATCAGTGATGTGGGCAGGGTAAATGGCTACACCTTC
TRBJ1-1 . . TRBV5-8 CASSLSPGTKVFF TGTGCCAGCAGCCTTTCCCCCGGGACAAAAGTTTTCTTT
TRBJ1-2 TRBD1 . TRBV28 CASTGTGEGYTF TGTGCCAGCACCGGGACAGGGGAGGGCTACACCTTC
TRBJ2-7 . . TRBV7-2 CASQGSVYEQYF TGTGCCAGCCAGGGTTCGGTCTACGAGCAGTACTTC
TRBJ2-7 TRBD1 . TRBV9 CASSHGQGDYEQYF TGTGCCAGCAGCCACGGACAGGGGGACTACGAGCAGTACTTC
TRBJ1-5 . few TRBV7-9 CASRTNQPQHF TGTGCCAGCAGGACTAATCAGCCCCAGCATTTT
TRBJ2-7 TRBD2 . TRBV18 CASSPLGTSRAYEQYF TGTGCCAGCTCTCCCCTAGGGACTAGCAGGGCCTACGAGCAGTACTTC
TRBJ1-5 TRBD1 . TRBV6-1 CASSEVFHPTGGDGNQPQHF TGTGCCAGCAGTGAAGTCTTTCATCCGACAGGGGGCGATGGCAATCAGCCCCAGCATTTT
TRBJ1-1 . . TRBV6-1 CASSQVGGTEAFF TGTGCCAGCAGTCAAGTTGGGGGGACTGAAGCTTTCTTT
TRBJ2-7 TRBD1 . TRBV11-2 CASSLGTGGINEQYF TGTGCCAGCAGCCTGGGGACAGGGGGCATCAACGAGCAGTACTTC
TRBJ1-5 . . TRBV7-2 CASSLSAVGNQPQHF TGTGCCAGCAGCTTAAGCGCAGTGGGCAATCAGCCCCAGCATTTT
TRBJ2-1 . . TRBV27 CASSIPGYNEQFF TGTGCCAGCAGTATCCCCGGCTACAATGAGCAGTTCTTC
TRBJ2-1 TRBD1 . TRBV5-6 CASSLGFRDRPYNEQFF TGTGCCAGCAGCTTGGGATTTCGGGACAGACCTTACAATGAGCAGTTCTTC
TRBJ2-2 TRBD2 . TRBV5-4 CASSFSGRETGELFF TGTGCCAGCAGCTTTAGCGGGAGGGAAACCGGGGAGCTGTTTTTT
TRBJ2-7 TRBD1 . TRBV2 CASSDGALTGGYEQYF TGTGCCAGCAGTGACGGGGCCCTAACAGGGGGCTACGAGCAGTACTTC
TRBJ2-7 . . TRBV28 CASSLVTPSYEQYF TGTGCCAGCAGTTTAGTGACTCCTTCCTACGAGCAGTACTTC
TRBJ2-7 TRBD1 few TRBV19 CASSIGRDSSYEQYF TGTGCCAGTAGTATAGGCAGGGACAGCTCCTACGAGCAGTACTTC
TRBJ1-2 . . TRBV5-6 CASSQDSSYGYTF TGTGCCAGCAGCCAGGACAGTTCCTATGGCTACACCTTC
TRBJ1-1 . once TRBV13 CASSRGGGDTEAFF TGTGCCAGCAGCCGAGGTGGGGGGGATACTGAAGCTTTCTTT
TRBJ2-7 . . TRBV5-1 CASSRSGGEYEQYF TGCGCCAGCAGCAGGTCGGGGGGCGAATACGAGCAGTACTTC
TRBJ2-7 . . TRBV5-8 CASSWGGGGGSYEQYF TGTGCCAGCAGCTGGGGTGGAGGGGGCGGCTCCTACGAGCAGTACTTC
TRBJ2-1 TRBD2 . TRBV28 CASSFGRADEQFF TGTGCCAGCAGTTTCGGGAGGGCCGATGAGCAGTTCTTC